The clone carrying this T cell receptor (beta chain) was seen just once. Its antigen is unknown. Germline CDR1 and CDR2: MNHNS and SASEGT. V lost 4 bases, J lost 0 bases, and 7 bases lay in between. The CDR3 runs 15 residues. These data originate in a study of cytomegalovirus exposure and HLA in healthy donors. Points from the study as a whole: Owing to their indistinguishability, certain V segments, notably TRBV6-2 and TRBV6-3, were excluded. In terms of immune exposure information, only CMV serostatus was available. Apparent HLA restriction characterized most CMV-associated TCR beta chains in a later analysis.

The PCR made use of 60 Vbeta and 13 Jbeta primers. In the original workflow: Roughly 10 million shared chains were among about 80 million unique TCR beta chains counted in a later analysis. Produced via immunoSEQ multiplex PCR; TCRdb's table is partial and in-frame only. V and J calls and clone size follow that table, whereas D and trimming were derived from the DNA. The repertoire holds roughly 130,000 clones, with approximately 82% as singletons. This sequence was found in a woman under 30 in good health and CMV-seropositive. What was sequenced was PBMCs. The V call is TRBV6-1, the J call TRBJ2-6; D unclear. CDR3 in DNA: TGTGCCAGCAGTGTACAGCACTCTGGGGCCAACGTCCTGACTTTC. Protein product: CASSVQHSGANVLTF.